A single sample is the source of the 29 T cell receptor beta chains below, sequenced in a study of cytomegalovirus exposure and HLA in healthy donors. The PCR used 60 Vbeta and 13 Jbeta primers. The data were produced by immunoSEQ multiplex PCR, yet TCRdb's version contains in-frame clones alone and is incomplete. The profile shows just under 150,000 clones, 75% to 90% of them singletons. The specimen sequenced was PBMCs. Receptors originate from a woman aged 25 to 39 in good health and CMV-seronegative.

The rearrangement joins TRBV6-5 to TRBJ2-3; D is uncertain. This CDR3 comprises 14 residues. V was pared by 2 bases and J by 4 bases, with 10 bases between. Germline V CDR1 and CDR2: MNHEY, SVGAGI. CDR3 in amino acids: CASSYGQLADTQYF. In nucleotides, the CDR3 is TGTGCCAGCAGTTACGGGCAGTTAGCAGATACGCAGTATTTT.

V gene TRBV11-3 combines with J gene TRBJ2-2, with TRBD1 matching over 8 bases. CDR3 length equals 17 residues. J lost 6 bases, V lost 5 bases, and 14 bases had no gene match. CDR1 and CDR2 (germline): SGHNT, YENEEA. CDR3 nucleotides: TGTGCCAGCAGCCCCTCCTGGGGACAGGTAGTCCCCGGGGAGCTGTTTTTT. Protein product: CASSPSWGQVVPGELFF.

A word on this clone: The same CDR3 is also encoded by other DNA sequences in this sample. This sequence joins TRBV7-7 and TRBJ2-1, with 11 bases fitting TRBD2. CDR1 is SSHAT and CDR2 is FNYEAQ in the germline V gene (reference sequence). V lost 5 bases, J lost 9 bases, and 6 bases stayed unmatched. This CDR3 has 14 residues. As DNA, the CDR3 is TGTGCCAGCAGCAATAGCGGGGGGGCCGGTGAGCAGTTCTTC. Protein: CASSNSGGAGEQFF.

For this clone: An end of the junction differs from the germline gene, which may be a read error. The V gene is TRBV5-4, the J gene TRBJ2-1; the D gene is possibly TRBD1 (5 bases). CDR1 SGHNT and CDR2 YYREEE come from the germline V gene (reference sequence). The CDR3 runs 15 residues. The chain's CDR3 is CASSLPTESYNEQLF. In nucleotides, the CDR3 is TGTGCCAGCAGCTTGCCGACAGAATCCTACAATGAGCAGCTCTTC.

The chain carries TRBV19 and TRBJ2-5; 7 bases are shared with TRBD1. This CDR3 region has 14 residues. Per germline, CDR1 LNHDA and CDR2 SQIVND (reference sequence). Trimming took 5 bases from V and 3 from J; bases not matched to a gene: 6. The CDR3 DNA reads TGTGCCAGTAGTCTCCGGGACAGAAAAGAGACCCAGTACTTC. It encodes CASSLRDRKETQYF. The variable domain in full, with the rest retrieved from reference TRBV19 and TRBJ2-5, is DGGITQSPKYLFRKEGQNVTLSCEQNLNHDAMYWYRQDPGQGLRLIYYSQIVNDFQKGDIAEGYSVSREKKESFPLTVTSAQKNPTAFYLCASSLRDRKETQYFGPGTRLLVL.

CDR3 DNA sequence: TGTGCCAGCTACAGGGGAAATAATTCACCCCTCCACTTT. Its protein product is CASYRGNNSPLHF. The chain uses TRBV6-1 and TRBJ1-6; 7 bases align to TRBD1. Trimming cost V 8 bases and J 5 bases; bases outside gene matches: 3. This CDR3 has 13 residues. In germline, CDR1 is MNHNS, CDR2 SASEGT.

This clone was detected a few times. As DNA, the CDR3 is TGTGCCACCAGCAGACCGGGACAGGTCATCTCTGGGGCCAACGTCCTGACTTTC. This gives the protein CATSRPGQVISGANVLTF. The genes are TRBV15 and TRBJ2-6; 8 nucleotides match TRBD1. This CDR3 contains 18 residues. V lost 2 bases and J lost 0; bases outside the gene matches: 6. Germline V lookup: CDR1 LNHNV, CDR2 YYDKDF (reference sequence).

The gene calls are TRBV5-4 and TRBJ2-7, with TRBD2 matching over 10 bases. The CDR3 runs to 14 residues. Trimming took 3 bases from V and 1 from J; bases not matched to a gene: 1. Germline CDR1 and CDR2: SGHNT and YYREEE (reference sequence). The CDR3 nucleotides are TGTGCCAGCAGCTGGACTAGCGGTTCCTACGAGCAGTACTTC. Protein product: CASSWTSGSYEQYF.

This chain connects TRBV7-9 to TRBJ2-3; 7 bases fit TRBD2. CDR1 and CDR2 (germline): SEHNR, FQNEAQ (reference sequence). Losses at the gene ends were 1 base for V and 0 bases for J; bases not matched to a gene: 7. There are 17 residues in the CDR3. CDR3 DNA: TGTGCCAGCAGCTTAGGGCTAGCGGCCACTAGCACAGATACGCAGTATTTT. It yields the protein CASSLGLAATSTDTQYF.

This clone occurred a few times. The chain carries TRBV10-2 and TRBJ1-5, with 8 bases matching TRBD1. CDR1 is WSHSY and CDR2 is SAAADI in the germline V gene. This CDR3 contains 14 residues. Trimming at V came to 3 bases and at J to 7 bases, leaving 5 bases not matched to a gene. CDR3 amino acids: CASSDSGGWQPQHF. The CDR3 coding sequence is TGCGCCAGCAGTGACTCAGGGGGCTGGCAGCCCCAGCATTTT.

The chain uses TRBV9 and TRBJ1-2; the D is unclear. V lost 0 bases to trimming and J lost 4 bases, with 10 bases between them. The CDR3 sequence is 14 residues long. Germline V lookup: CDR1 SGDLS, CDR2 YYNGEE. In DNA form, the CDR3 reads TGTGCCAGCAGCGTAGAGGCGGCCTCCTATGGCTACACCTTC. This encodes CASSVEAASYGYTF.

This clone has only a few counts. This chain links TRBV13 with TRBJ2-1; D is perhaps TRBD2 (6 bases). CDR1 is PRHDT and CDR2 is FYEKMQ in the germline V gene (reference sequence). The V end was cut by 4 bases, the J end by 7 bases, with 14 bases between. The length of the CDR3 is 14 residues. The CDR3 spells CASSWTRDSNEQFF. The CDR3 nucleotides read TGTGCCAGCAGCTGGACACGGGACTCGAATGAGCAGTTCTTC.

The V and J genes are TRBV11-1 and TRBJ1-5; 7 positions match TRBD1. The CDR3 sequence is 17 residues long. The V gene end was trimmed by 5 bases and the J gene end by 0 bases; junction bases not matched to a gene: 10. Germline V gene data show CDR1 as SGHAT and CDR2 as FQDESV (reference sequence). In DNA form, the CDR3 reads TGTGCCAGCAGCCTCAAGACACAGGGGTATAGCAATCAGCCCCAGCATTTT. It is translated as CASSLKTQGYSNQPQHF.

This chain joins TRBV27 and TRBJ1-5, with D unresolved. Germline V gene sequence: CDR1 MNHEY, CDR2 SMNVEV (reference sequence). The ends were cut back, 5 bases at V and 6 bases at J, with 8 bases in the middle. The CDR3 runs to 12 residues. CDR3 protein: CASSREGQPQHF. In DNA, the CDR3 is TGTGCCAGCAGTAGGGAGGGTCAGCCCCAGCATTTT.

The rearrangement joins TRBV2 to TRBJ1-3; no firm D call. The CDR3 is 14 residues long. V lost 7 bases, J lost 3 bases, and 13 bases lay in between. The germline gives CDR1 SNHLY, CDR2 FYNNEI. In DNA form, the CDR3 reads TGTGCCAGCACCGTCGGGTTAAGTGGAAACACCATATATTTT. Residues: CASTVGLSGNTIYF.

The chain couples TRBV7-8 to TRBJ2-7, with TRBD1 matching 9 bases. Germline loops: CDR1 SGHVS, CDR2 FQNEAQ. V was pared by 6 bases and J by 2 bases, with 14 bases of the junction left unmatched. The CDR3 runs 17 residues. The DNA of the CDR3 is TGTGCCAGCAGTACTGTAGGGGGCGGGACAGGGACCTACGAGCAGTACTTC. Translating it yields CASSTVGGGTGTYEQYF.

The chain carries TRBV9 and TRBJ2-1, with 9 bases identical to TRBD1. Trimming removed 4 bases from V and 12 bases from J; junction bases left unmatched: 11. The length of the CDR3 is 14 residues. Germline V gene sequence: CDR1 SGDLS, CDR2 YYNGEE. CDR3 protein: CASSQTPDRGSQFF. CDR3 coding DNA: TGTGCCAGCAGCCAGACCCCGGACAGGGGATCGCAGTTCTTC.

The chain has TRBV30 and TRBJ2-7; tentative D call: TRBD1 (8 bases). The V and J ends lost 5 bases and 4 bases respectively, with 15 bases between them. CDR1 and CDR2 (germline): GTSNPN, SVGIG (reference sequence). The CDR3 totals 13 residues. The CDR3 loop is CAWLGQGGYEQYF. The DNA for the CDR3 is TGTGCCTGGCTAGGACAGGGAGGGTACGAGCAGTACTTC.

V and J are TRBV9 and TRBJ2-1; 9 positions match TRBD2. This CDR3 spans 16 amino acids. V gave up 0 bases and J gave up 7 bases; unmatched junction bases: 8. Germline V gene sequence: CDR1 SGDLS, CDR2 YYNGEE. CDR3 coding DNA: TGTGCCAGCAGCGTAGTCGCGGGAGGGTGGGGGAATGAGCAGTTCTTC. Residues: CASSVVAGGWGNEQFF.

The chain recombines TRBV7-3 with TRBJ2-2, with D possibly matching TRBD2 (5 bases). Trimming shortened V by 0 bases and J by 5 bases, and 16 bases separated the two germline ends. Germline V lookup: CDR1 SGHTA, CDR2 FQGTGA. The length of the CDR3 is 17 residues. This CDR3 reads CASSLTGGLGQTGELFF. CDR3 nucleotides: TGTGCCAGCAGCTTAACAGGAGGACTCGGGCAAACCGGGGAGCTGTTTTTT.

This chain connects TRBV5-4 to TRBJ1-6; D is unclear. The CDR3 contains 14 residues. The V end was cut by 0 bases, the J end by 3 bases, with 4 bases between. Looked up from germline, CDR1 is SGHNT and CDR2 is YYREEE (reference sequence). The CDR3 loop is CASSLAVYNSPLHF. The CDR3 DNA reads as TGTGCCAGCAGCTTGGCCGTCTATAATTCACCCCTCCACTTT.

The genes are TRBV5-8 and TRBJ2-5; 8 bases are a match to TRBD1. In germline, CDR1 is SGHTS, CDR2 YDEGEE. The CDR3 spans 17 residues. V lost 4 bases, J lost 0 bases, and 11 bases stayed unmatched. CDR3: CASSRGQGAPDQETQYF. As DNA, the CDR3 is TGTGCCAGCAGCAGGGGTCAGGGGGCCCCAGACCAAGAGACCCAGTACTTC.

This sequence joins TRBV7-9 and TRBJ2-5; TRBD2 is a possible D gene (5 bases). TRBJ2-7 explains the end of the DNA better; the J call may be wrong. This CDR3 spans 19 amino acids. In germline, CDR1 is SEHNR, CDR2 FQNEAQ (reference sequence). The CDR3 here is CASSSRHNRGVGLGYEQYF. The DNA for the CDR3 is TGTGCCAGCAGCTCACGCCATAACCGGGGTGTGGGGTTGGGCTACGAGCAGTACTTC.

This sequence joins TRBV6-1 and TRBJ2-1; TRBD2 is a possible D gene (5 bases). V dropped 3 bases and J dropped 2 bases, with 11 bases sitting between them. This CDR3 has 15 residues. Germline lookup yields CDR1 MNHNS and CDR2 SASEGT. The DNA for the CDR3 is TGTGCCAGCAGTGAGCAGCGGTTAGCCTACAATGAGCAGTTCTTC. Its protein product is CASSEQRLAYNEQFF.

This chain uses TRBV7-8 with TRBJ2-2; 10 nucleotides match TRBD2. Looked up from germline, CDR1 is SGHVS and CDR2 is FQNEAQ. V dropped 5 bases and J dropped 1; count of bases not matched to a gene: 4. The CDR3 covers 16 residues. The CDR3 sequence: CASSRRLAGNTGELFF. The CDR3 DNA follows: TGTGCCAGCAGCCGAAGACTAGCGGGGAACACCGGGGAGCTGTTTTTT.

This clone was seen a single time. The V gene is TRBV5-8, the J gene TRBJ1-5; 10 bases line up with TRBD1. Looked up from germline, CDR1 is SGHTS and CDR2 is YDEGEE. This CDR3 spans 16 amino acids. Losses at the gene ends were 4 bases for V and 6 bases for J; bases not matched to a gene: 10. The CDR3 nucleotides are TGTGCCAGCAGCCAGGAGAGGACAGGGGGAATTCAGCCCCAGCATTTT. Its protein product is CASSQERTGGIQPQHF.

On this clone itself: The sample holds other DNA sequences that translate to the same CDR3. The rearrangement links TRBV5-1 to TRBJ2-5; TRBD2 matches at 8 bases. The CDR3 runs 17 residues. Germline loops: CDR1 SGHRS, CDR2 YFSETQ. V shed 3 bases, J shed 4 bases, and the junction held 14 bases outside the gene matches. CDR3 in DNA: TGCGCCAGCAGCTCCCCGACTACCGGGACTAGAAGAGAGACCCAGTACTTC. As protein: CASSSPTTGTRRETQYF. The complete variable domain, with remaining parts taken from reference TRBV5-1 and TRBJ2-5, reads KAGVTQTPRYLIKTRGQQVTLSCSPISGHRSVSWYQQTPGQGLQFLFEYFSETQRNKGNFPGRFSGRQFSNSRSEMNVSTLELGDSALYLCASSSPTTGTRRETQYFGPGTRLLVL.

V gene TRBV7-2 combines with J gene TRBJ2-7; no firm D call. Germline V gene lookup returns CDR1 SGHTA and CDR2 FQGNSA. The CDR3 consists of 11 residues. Deletions cut 5 bases from V and 7 bases from J, with 9 bases between. Written as DNA, the CDR3 is TGTGCCAGCAGCCCGTCTCGTGAGCAGTACTTC. Protein sequence: CASSPSREQYF. The complete variable domain, with remaining parts taken from reference TRBV7-2 and TRBJ2-7, reads GAGVSQSPSNKVTEKGKDVELRCDPISGHTALYWYRQSLGQGLEFLIYFQGNSAPDKSGLPSDRFSAERTGGSVSTLTIQRTQQEDSAVYLCASSPSREQYFGPGTRLTVT.

The chain links TRBV30 to TRBJ2-5; no reliable D call. CDR1 and CDR2 (germline): GTSNPN, SVGIG (reference sequence). Between the trimmed V and J ends, which lost 2 bases and 0 bases, there was a span of 7 bases. The CDR3 contains 13 residues. This chain's CDR3 is CAWSYGNQETQYF. The CDR3 nucleotides are TGTGCCTGGAGTTATGGCAACCAAGAGACCCAGTACTTC.